The present TCR beta chain was sequenced within a study of blood T cell repertoires in COVID-19. Study overall: PBMCs, B-cell-depleted T cells, or T cells provided the cDNA or gDNA that made up the material.

TCRdb's copy holds only in-frame clones and misses some; the assay was immunoSEQ multiplex PCR. The repertoire holds 50,000 or so clones, about 90% seen once, with approximately 16% in the top ten. This clonotype originated in a human donor with active COVID-19. The donor label of this sample is uncertain. What was sequenced was peripheral blood.

Here the CDR3 reads CASRAGGGPDTQYF. The CDR3 DNA sequence: TGTGCCAGCAGAGCGGGGGGCGGGCCAGATACGCAGTATTTT. The J gene is TRBJ2-3, the V gene TRBV27, with 9 bases fitting TRBD2. From germline, CDR1 is MNHEY and CDR2 SMNVEV (reference sequence). The CDR3 has 14 amino acids. Trimming cost V 6 bases and J 4 bases; bases outside gene matches: 5.